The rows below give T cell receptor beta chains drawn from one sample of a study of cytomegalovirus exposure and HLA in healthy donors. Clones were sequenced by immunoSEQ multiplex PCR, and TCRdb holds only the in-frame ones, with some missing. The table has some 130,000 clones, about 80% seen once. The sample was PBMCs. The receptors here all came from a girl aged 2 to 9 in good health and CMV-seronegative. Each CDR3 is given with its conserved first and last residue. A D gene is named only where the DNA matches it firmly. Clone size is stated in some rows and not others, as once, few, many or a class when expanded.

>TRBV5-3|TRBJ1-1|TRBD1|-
CARSCHPGQGVGNTEAFF
TGTGCCAGAAGTTGCCACCCGGGACAGGGAGTAGGGAACACTGAAGCTTTCTTT
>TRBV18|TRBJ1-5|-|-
CASSSQGGSNQPQHF
TGTGCCAGCTCAAGCCAGGGTGGCAGCAATCAGCCCCAGCATTTT
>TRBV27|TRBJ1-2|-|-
CASSYQQGFGYTF
TGTGCCAGCAGTTACCAACAGGGTTTTGGCTACACCTTC
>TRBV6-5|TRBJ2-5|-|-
CASSWRRGLSETQYF
TGTGCCAGCAGTTGGCGGAGGGGCCTTTCCGAGACCCAGTACTTC
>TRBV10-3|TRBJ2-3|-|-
CAIGGRTTDTQYF
TGTGCCATCGGTGGGAGGACGACAGATACGCAGTATTTT
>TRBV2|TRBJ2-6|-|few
CASRVSSDSGANVLTF
TGTGCCAGCAGAGTCAGTTCTGATTCTGGGGCCAACGTCCTGACTTTC
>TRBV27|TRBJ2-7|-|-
CASSFLPIYEQYF
TGTGCCAGCAGTTTCCTCCCTATCTACGAGCAGTACTTC
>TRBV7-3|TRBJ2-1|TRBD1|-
CASSFDRAYNEQFF
TGTGCCAGCAGCTTTGACAGGGCCTACAATGAGCAGTTCTTC
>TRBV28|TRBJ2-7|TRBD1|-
CASSVSGTEIYEQYF
TGTGCCAGCAGTGTATCCGGGACAGAGATTTACGAGCAGTACTTC
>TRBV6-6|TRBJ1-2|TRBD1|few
CASGDFGQGWNYGYTF
TGTGCCAGCGGGGATTTTGGACAGGGGTGGAACTATGGCTACACCTTC
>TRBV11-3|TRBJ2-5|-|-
CASSLNGVKQETQYF
TGTGCCAGCAGCTTAAACGGAGTTAAACAAGAGACCCAGTACTTC
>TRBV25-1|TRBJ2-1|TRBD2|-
CASSQTSGYNEQFF
TGTGCCAGCTCTCAGACTAGCGGGTACAATGAGCAGTTCTTC
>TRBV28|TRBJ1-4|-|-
CASSPPFGTGAEGPFF
-
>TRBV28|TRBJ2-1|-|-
CASRLTTIYNEQFF
TGTGCCAGCAGGCTAACGACTATCTACAATGAGCAGTTCTTC
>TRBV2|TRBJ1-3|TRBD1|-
CASSEGTGGHSGNTIYF
TGTGCCAGCAGTGAAGGGACAGGGGGACACTCTGGAAACACCATATATTTT
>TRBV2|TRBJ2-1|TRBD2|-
CASSSLAGGQDEQFF
TGTGCCAGCAGTTCTCTAGCGGGGGGGCAGGATGAGCAGTTCTTC
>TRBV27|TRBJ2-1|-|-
CASSFSGIADTYIEQFF
TGTGCCAGCAGTTTCTCGGGCATAGCGGATACGTACATTGAGCAGTTCTTC
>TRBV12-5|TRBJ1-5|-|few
CASGPYRETVSNQPQHF
TGTGCTAGTGGTCCATACCGAGAGACAGTTAGCAATCAGCCCCAGCATTTT
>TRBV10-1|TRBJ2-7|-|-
CASSEGGADYEQYF
TGCGCCAGCAGTGAAGGCGGGGCAGACTACGAGCAGTACTTC
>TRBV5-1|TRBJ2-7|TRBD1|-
CASSPNPGQGAYEQYF
TGCGCCAGCAGCCCAAACCCGGGACAGGGCGCCTACGAGCAGTACTTC
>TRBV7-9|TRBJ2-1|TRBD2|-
CASSLVSGGTYNEQFF
TGTGCCAGCAGCTTGGTTAGCGGGGGGACCTACAATGAGCAGTTCTTC
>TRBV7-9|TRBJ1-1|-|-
CASSLVGGVEAFF
TGTGCCAGCAGCTTAGTGGGGGGGGTAGAGGCTTTCTTT
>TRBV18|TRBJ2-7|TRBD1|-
CASSPREDRAYEQYF
TGTGCCAGCTCACCAAGAGAGGACAGGGCGTACGAGCAGTACTTC
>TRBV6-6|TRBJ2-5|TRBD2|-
CASRTTSGGTETQYF
TGTGCCAGCAGAACGACTAGCGGGGGGACGGAGACCCAGTACTTC
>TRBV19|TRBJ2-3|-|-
CASSMASTDTQYF
TGTGCCAGTAGTATGGCTAGTACAGATACGCAGTATTTT
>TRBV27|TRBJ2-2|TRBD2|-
CASSRAGAATGELFF
TGTGCCAGCAGCCGCGCGGGAGCAGCTACCGGGGAGCTGTTTTTT
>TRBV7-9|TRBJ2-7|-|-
CASSLGDWRYF
TGTGCCAGCAGCTTGGGGGACTGGCGGTACTTC
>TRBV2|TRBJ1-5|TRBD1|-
CASGQGEVGNQPQHF
TGTGCCAGCGGACAGGGAGAGGTGGGCAATCAGCCCCAGCATTTT
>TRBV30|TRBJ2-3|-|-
CAWSIRLGDTQYF
TGTGCCTGGAGTATCAGGCTGGGAGATACGCAGTATTTT
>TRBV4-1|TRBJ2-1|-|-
CASSQAGGGRDNEQFF
TGCGCCAGCAGCCAAGCGGGCGGGGGCCGAGACAATGAGCAGTTCTTC
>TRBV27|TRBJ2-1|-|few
CASSFQDINNEQFF
TGTGCCAGCAGTTTCCAAGACATCAACAATGAGCAGTTCTTC
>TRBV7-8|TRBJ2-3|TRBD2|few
CASSPRTSGGIDTQYF
TGTGCCAGCAGCCCCCGGACTAGCGGGGGTATTGATACGCAGTATTTT
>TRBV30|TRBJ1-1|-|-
CAWARTVEAFF
TGTGCCTGGGCCCGGACAGTTGAAGCTTTCTTT
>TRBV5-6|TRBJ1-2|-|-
CASSFGTAPSYGYTF
TGTGCCAGCAGCTTCGGCACAGCTCCATCCTATGGCTACACCTTC